The 25 T cell receptor beta chains below come from one sample, sequenced in a study of vaccination and CD4 T cells after COVID-19. Treatment noted: approximately nine-day PBMC culture with coronavirus spike peptide pools or control peptides (ViraFEST assay). These TCRs are of unknown antigen specificity. The Oncomine TCR Beta short-read assay was what sequenced the DNA obtained from cultured CD4+ T cells. TCRdb re-called the PCR reads with MiXCR, one entry per CDR3 protein. The data hold under 25,000 distinct CDR3 sequences, with around 40% observed a single time. The sample here was CD4+ T cells from blood, cultured in vitro, taken before SARS-CoV-2 vaccination. These TCRs come from a human donor who had recovered from COVID-19.

The chain employs TRBV29-1 and TRBJ2-1; 7 bases are shared with TRBD2. This CDR3 contains 15 residues. Per germline, CDR1 SQVTM and CDR2 ANQGSEA. J gave up 0 bases and V 1 base, and 3 bases lay outside the gene matches. Here the CDR3 reads CSVEGGGSSYNEQFF. The DNA of the CDR3 is TGCAGCGTTGAAGGGGGCGGGAGCTCCTACAATGAGCAGTTCTTC.

The gene calls are TRBV7-2 and TRBJ2-7; 9 nucleotides agree with TRBD2. CDR3 size: 14 residues. Unmatched junction bases numbered 6, after V lost 1 base and J lost 8 bases. The V gene's germline CDR1 is SGHTA and CDR2 FQGNSA. DNA for the CDR3: TGTGCCAGCAGCTTAGGACTAGCGGAGTACCAGCAGTACTTC. Encoded protein: CASSLGLAEYQQYF.

The J gene is TRBJ2-7, the V gene TRBV5-5; 10 nucleotides match TRBD1. J gave up 2 bases and V 6 bases, and 5 bases lay outside the gene matches. The CDR3 covers 14 residues. CDR1 and CDR2 from the germline V gene are SGHKS and YYEKEE (reference sequence). CDR3 sequence (DNA): TGTGCCAGCAACCACGGGACAGGGGCCTACGAGCAGTACTTC. Its protein product is CASNHGTGAYEQYF.

The sample holds a few counts of this clonotype. The rearrangement uses TRBV20-1 and TRBJ2-5; 11 bases map to TRBD2. Germline CDR1 and CDR2: DFQATT and SNEGSKA (reference sequence). V trimming: 1 base; J trimming: 4 bases; junction bases outside the gene matches: 5. This CDR3 region has 15 residues. The CDR3 DNA follows: TGCAGTGCTAGAGTAACTAGCGGGAGAGGAGAGACCCAGTACTTC. The encoded protein is CSARVTSGRGETQYF.

This clonotype was counted between two and nine times. This chain connects TRBV2 to TRBJ1-6; weak D call: TRBD1 (5 bases). The CDR3 has 16 amino acids. CDR1 SNHLY and CDR2 FYNNEI come from the germline V gene. The V end lost 5 bases, the J end lost 0 bases, and 11 bases lay between the germline ends. The CDR3 DNA reads as TGTGCCAGCAGTAGCTCAGGGAGCTCCTATAATTCACCCCTCCACTTT. Its translation is CASSSSGSSYNSPLHF.

The sample holds a few counts of this clonotype. For the CDR3, the DNA is TGCAGTGCGGAAGGGGCCACTGAAGCTTTCTTT. Residues: CSAEGATEAFF. This chain links TRBV20-1 with TRBJ1-1; a weak D match, TRBD1 (5 bases). Germline values: CDR1 DFQATT, CDR2 SNEGSKA (reference sequence). The CDR3 has 11 amino acids. V was trimmed by 6 bases and J by 4 bases, leaving 9 bases between them.

This clonotype was counted between two and nine times. The chain is built from TRBV6-1 and TRBJ1-1, with a possible D match to TRBD1 (5 bases). Germline loops: CDR1 MNHNS, CDR2 SASEGT. The CDR3 consists of 14 residues. The germline V and J ends were trimmed by 3 bases and 2 bases, with 10 bases remaining between them. CDR3: CASSDSRGNTEAFF. For the CDR3, the DNA is TGTGCCAGCAGTGATTCGAGGGGAAACACTGAAGCTTTCTTT.

This sequence joins TRBV19 and TRBJ1-5; D is unclear. The CDR3 sequence is 17 residues long. Germline V gene data show CDR1 as LNHDA and CDR2 as SQIVND (reference sequence). Trimming removed 9 bases from V and 2 bases from J, with 23 bases in between. CDR3 sequence reads: CASTPLAAARGNQPQHF. In DNA, the CDR3 is TGTGCCAGCACTCCCCTGGCGGCTGCTCGAGGCAATCAGCCCCAGCATTTT.

This clonotype was detected a few times. The genes are TRBV19 and TRBJ1-2, with 11 bases identical to TRBD1. CDR1 LNHDA and CDR2 SQIVND come from the germline V gene (reference sequence). V dropped 5 bases and J dropped 1; count of bases not matched to a gene: 3. The CDR3 totals 15 residues. CDR3 loop: CASSGQGASNYGYTF. The CDR3 nucleotides read TGTGCCAGTAGTGGACAGGGGGCAAGTAACTATGGCTACACCTTC.

The chain combines TRBV10-2 with TRBJ2-7; 7 bases are a match to TRBD1. In germline, CDR1 is WSHSY, CDR2 SAAADI. The J segment lost 4 bases and the V segment lost 5 bases, leaving 2 bases of the junction unmatched. CDR3 length equals 12 residues. CDR3 DNA: TGCGCCAGCAGTTTACAGGGGTACGAGCAGTACTTC. This codes for CASSLQGYEQYF.

In DNA form, the CDR3 reads TGTGCCAGCAATGGCGGGAGTACCTACAATGAGCAGTTCTTC. Its translation is CASNGGSTYNEQFF. This chain uses TRBV6-2 or TRBV6-3 with TRBJ2-1; 7 positions match TRBD2. The V gene end was trimmed by 7 bases and the J gene end by 2 bases; junction bases not matched to a gene: 5. The CDR3 has 14 residues. Germline CDR1 MNHEY, CDR2 SVGEGT.

This clonotype showed up just once. The V and J genes are TRBV7-7 and TRBJ2-1; D ambiguous. Germline V gives CDR1 SSHAT, CDR2 FNYEAQ (reference sequence). CDR3 length equals 20 residues. V was shortened by 4 bases and J by 0 bases, with 25 bases between the two germline ends. CDR3 coding DNA: TGTGCCAGCAGCTCTTCGGATGGCAGGCGGACCCTTAGCTCCTACAATGAGCAGTTCTTC. Translating it yields CASSSSDGRRTLSSYNEQFF.

This clonotype has just a few counts. CDR3 loop: CATSDSGGSDTQYF. CDR3 sequence (DNA): TGTGCCACCAGCGATAGCGGGGGTTCCGATACGCAGTATTTT. The chain carries TRBV15 and TRBJ2-3, with 9 bases matching TRBD2. V dropped 5 bases and J dropped 6; count of bases not matched to a gene: 6. This CDR3 comprises 14 residues. Germline CDR1 and CDR2: LNHNV and YYDKDF (reference sequence).

This chain uses TRBV6-1 with TRBJ1-3; TRBD1 aligns across 7 bases. The CDR3 contains 16 residues. The ends lost 6 bases at V and 0 bases at J; junction bases unmatched: 8. Germline CDR1 and CDR2: MNHNS and SASEGT. The CDR3 DNA is TGTGCCAGCAGCCCAGGGGGGCTGAACTCTGGAAACACCATATATTTT. The encoded protein is CASSPGGLNSGNTIYF.

The chain combines TRBV25-1 with TRBJ2-1, with TRBD2 identical over 8 bases. The length of the CDR3 is 14 residues. The trim removed 4 bases at V and 3 bases at J, leaving 2 bases unmatched. Germline loops: CDR1 MGHDK, CDR2 SYGVNS. In DNA form, the CDR3 reads TGTGCCAGCAGTGCGAGCGGGAGCTACAATGAGCAGTTCTTC. Encoded protein: CASSASGSYNEQFF.

V usage is TRBV7-8 and J usage is TRBJ1-3; possibly TRBD1 for D (5 bases). Germline values: CDR1 SGHVS, CDR2 FQNEAQ. V shed 5 bases and J shed 5 bases, with 10 bases lying between them. The CDR3 length is 13 residues. The CDR3 is CASSEGYRNTIYF. As DNA, the CDR3 is TGTGCCAGCAGCGAGGGGTATAGAAACACCATATATTTT.

This clonotype was observed a few times. The rearrangement joins TRBV10-3 to TRBJ2-1; D is uncertain. Germline CDR1 ENHRY, CDR2 SYGVKD. Trimming removed 2 bases from V and 5 bases from J, with 7 bases in between. CDR3 length: 13 residues. The CDR3 DNA reads as TGTGCCATCAGTGAGGGGGATAACAATGAGCAGTTCTTC. Translated: CAISEGDNNEQFF.

This clonotype was counted a few times. The V and J genes are TRBV6-2 or TRBV6-3 and TRBJ1-5; D remains ambiguous. This CDR3 contains 20 residues. Germline loops: CDR1 MNHEY, CDR2 SVGEGT. Trimming removed 0 bases from V and 2 bases from J, with 23 bases in between. CDR3 loop: CASSYSILVSTVPRNQPQHF. The CDR3 DNA sequence: TGTGCCAGCAGTTACTCGATCTTAGTCTCGACGGTGCCACGCAATCAGCCCCAGCATTTT.

This chain's CDR3 is CASSSGLMNTEAFF. In DNA form, the CDR3 reads TGTGCCAGCAGCTCGGGACTCATGAACACTGAAGCTTTCTTT. V is TRBV7-8 and J is TRBJ1-1, with D possibly TRBD1 on 5 matching bases. This CDR3 has 14 residues. Trimming shortened V by 4 bases and J by 0 bases, and 9 bases separated the two germline ends. CDR1 SGHVS and CDR2 FQNEAQ come from the germline V gene. The whole variable domain, remainder taken from reference TRBV7-8 and TRBJ1-1, is GAGVSQSPRYKVAKRGQDVALRCDPISGHVSLFWYQQALGQGPEFLTYFQNEAQLDKSGLPSDRFFAERPEGSVSTLKIQRTQQEDSAVYLCASSSGLMNTEAFFGQGTRLTVV.

CDR3 loop: CASSQSGLADTYEQYF. CDR3 DNA sequence: TGCGCCAGCAGCCAATCAGGACTAGCGGATACCTACGAGCAGTACTTC. This chain joins TRBV4-1 and TRBJ2-7; 10 nucleotides align to TRBD2. The germline V gene has CDR1 MGHRA and CDR2 YSYEKL. The CDR3 has 16 amino acids. The V and J ends lost 2 bases and 2 bases, in that order; junction bases with no gene match: 6.

J is TRBJ2-5 and V is TRBV6-1, with D perhaps TRBD2 (5 bases). Per the germline V gene, CDR1 is MNHNS and CDR2 is SASEGT. Trimming took 7 bases from V and 7 from J, leaving 19 bases between them. The CDR3 is 14 amino acids. CDR3: CASNSRGRPGTQYF. As DNA, the CDR3 is TGTGCCAGCAACTCTCGCGGGCGGCCAGGGACCCAGTACTTC.

The J gene is TRBJ2-7, the V gene TRBV20-1, with 8 bases that match TRBD1. With the DNA end fitting TRBJ2-5 better, the J assignment may be wrong. This CDR3 contains 15 residues. Looked up from germline, CDR1 is DFQATT and CDR2 is SNEGSKA (reference sequence). The CDR3 nucleotides read TGCAGTGCTCCCTGGACAGGGATTTTGGGAGAGACCCAGTACTTC. As protein: CSAPWTGILGETQYF.

The chain employs TRBV27 and TRBJ2-3; 10 bases match TRBD2. V trimming: 3 bases; J trimming: 0 bases; junction bases outside the gene matches: 6. The CDR3 runs to 17 residues. The germline V gene has CDR1 MNHEY and CDR2 SMNVEV (reference sequence). The CDR3 nucleotides are TGTGCCAGCAGTTTTTCGACTAGCGGGTTAAGCACAGATACGCAGTATTTT. It encodes CASSFSTSGLSTDTQYF.

This clonotype was seen only a few times. The chain carries TRBV7-8 and TRBJ1-5, with 7 bases fitting TRBD1. The CDR3 is made up of 14 amino acids. J gave up 5 bases and V 5 bases, and 6 bases lay outside the gene matches. Germline lookup yields CDR1 SGHVS and CDR2 FQNEAQ. CDR3 bases: TGTGCCAGCAGCGTCCAGGGGGGCGATCAGCCCCAGCATTTT. This gives the protein CASSVQGGDQPQHF.

Only a few counts were recorded for this clonotype. The chain recombines TRBV15 with TRBJ1-2; TRBD1 might be the D (6 bases). Germline V gene lookup returns CDR1 LNHNV and CDR2 YYDKDF (reference sequence). The V and J ends lost 3 bases and 0 bases respectively, with 11 bases between them. The CDR3 runs 15 residues. The CDR3 DNA reads TGTGCCACCAGCAGGCTGGGGGCCTCTAACTATGGCTACACCTTC. This translates into CATSRLGASNYGYTF.